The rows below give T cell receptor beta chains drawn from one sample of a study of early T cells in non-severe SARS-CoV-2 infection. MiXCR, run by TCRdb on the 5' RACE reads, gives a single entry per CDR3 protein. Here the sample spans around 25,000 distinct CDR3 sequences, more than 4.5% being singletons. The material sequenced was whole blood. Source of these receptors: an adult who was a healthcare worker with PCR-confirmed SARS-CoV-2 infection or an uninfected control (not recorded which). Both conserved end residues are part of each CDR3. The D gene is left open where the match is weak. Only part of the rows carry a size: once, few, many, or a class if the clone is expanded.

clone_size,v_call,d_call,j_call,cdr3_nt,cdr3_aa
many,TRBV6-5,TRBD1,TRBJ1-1,TGTGCCAGCAGACGCACAGGGGGCTACACTGAAGCTTTCTTT,CASRRTGGYTEAFF
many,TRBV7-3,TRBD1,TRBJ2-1,TGTGCCAGCAGCTTGGGACAGGCGAACTCCTACAATGAGCAGTTCTTC,CASSLGQANSYNEQFF
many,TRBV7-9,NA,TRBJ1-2,TGTGCCAGCAGCCCACAGAGGGGGGGTGTTTATGGCTACACCTTC,CASSPQRGGVYGYTF
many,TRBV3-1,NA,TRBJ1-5,TGTGCCAGCAGCCAAGGAGGGCACCAGCCCCAGCATTTT,CASSQGGHQPQHF
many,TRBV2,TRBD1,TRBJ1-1,TGTGCCAGCAGTGACATGGGGACAGGGCGTAACACTGAAGCTTTCTTT,CASSDMGTGRNTEAFF
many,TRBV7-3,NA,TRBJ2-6,TGTGCCAGCAGCTTAACCGGGGCCAACGTCCTGACTTTC,CASSLTGANVLTF
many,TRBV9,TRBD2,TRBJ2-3,TGTGCCAGCAGCCCCCTGAGCGGGAGCGGGAGGGAGACGCAGTATTTT,CASSPLSGSGRETQYF
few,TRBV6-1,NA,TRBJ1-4,TGTGCCAGCAGTGAAAGGGGACCTCGGTGGGCTAATGAAAAACTGTTTTTT,CASSERGPRWANEKLFF
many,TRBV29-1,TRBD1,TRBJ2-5,TGCAGCGTTGAAGGCAGGGGGCAAGAGACCCAGTACTTC,CSVEGRGQETQYF
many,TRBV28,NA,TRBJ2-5,TGTGCCAGCAGTTTGTCCGGGACACCGGGAGAGACCCAGTACTTC,CASSLSGTPGETQYF
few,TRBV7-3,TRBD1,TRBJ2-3,TGTGCCAGCACCCCCCGCCCGGGACAGGAGGGAGCACGACAGTATTTT,CASTPRPGQEGARQYF
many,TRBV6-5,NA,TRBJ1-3,TGTGCCAGCAGAATACAGAGATACTCTGGAAACACCATATATTTT,CASRIQRYSGNTIYF
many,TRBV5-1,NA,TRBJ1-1,TGCGCCAGCAATCCGGGCAGCCAGTCGGTTGCTTTCTTT,CASNPGSQSVAFF
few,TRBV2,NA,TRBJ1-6,TGTGCCAGCGGTTCGGACAATAATTCACCCCTCCACTTT,CASGSDNNSPLHF
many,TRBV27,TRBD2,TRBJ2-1,TGTGCCAGCAGTCTAGCGGTCCACAATGAGCAGTTCTTC,CASSLAVHNEQFF
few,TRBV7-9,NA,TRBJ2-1,TGTGCCAGCAGCTCGCCTAGCGAGCAGTTCTTC,CASSSPSEQFF
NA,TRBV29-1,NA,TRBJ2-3,TGCAGCGTTGAAGGGTCTAGCACAGATACGCAGTATTTT,CSVEGSSTDTQYF
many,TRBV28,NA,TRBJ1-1,TGTGCCAGCAGTTTACACCACACTGAAGCTTTCTTT,CASSLHHTEAFF
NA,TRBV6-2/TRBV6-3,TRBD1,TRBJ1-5,TGTGCCAGCAGTCGTACAGGGGAATTGTATCAGCCCCAGCATTTT,CASSRTGELYQPQHF
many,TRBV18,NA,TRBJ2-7,TGTGCCAGCTCACCTACGAGCTCCTACGAGCAGTACTTC,CASSPTSSYEQYF